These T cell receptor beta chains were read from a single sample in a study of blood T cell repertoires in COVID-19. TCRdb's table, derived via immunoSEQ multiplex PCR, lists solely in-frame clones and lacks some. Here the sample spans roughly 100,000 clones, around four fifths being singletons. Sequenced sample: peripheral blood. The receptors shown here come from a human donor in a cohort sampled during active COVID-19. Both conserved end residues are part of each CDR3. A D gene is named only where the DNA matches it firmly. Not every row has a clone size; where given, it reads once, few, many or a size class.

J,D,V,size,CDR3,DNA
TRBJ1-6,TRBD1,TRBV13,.,CASSFPGGWSPLHF,TGTGCCAGCAGCTTTCCAGGGGGTTGGTCACCCCTCCACTTT
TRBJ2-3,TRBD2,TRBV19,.,CASSIRGLAGDTQYF,TGTGCCAGTAGTATAAGGGGACTAGCGGGAGATACGCAGTATTTT
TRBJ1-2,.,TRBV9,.,CASSVDPGKNYGYTF,TGTGCCAGCAGCGTAGATCCGGGGAAAAACTATGGCTACACCTTC
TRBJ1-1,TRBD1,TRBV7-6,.,CASSPGTGGWGTEAFF,TGTGCCAGCAGCCCCGGGACAGGGGGCTGGGGCACTGAAGCTTTCTTT
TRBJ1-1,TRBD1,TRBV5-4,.,CASSLRQGNTEAFF,TGTGCCAGCAGCTTGAGACAGGGGAACACTGAAGCTTTCTTT
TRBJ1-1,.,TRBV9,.,CASSGYLTGLGDEAFF,TGTGCCAGCAGCGGATACCTTACAGGGCTGGGAGATGAAGCTTTCTTT
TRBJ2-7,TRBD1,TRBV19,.,CASTGQGTHEQYF,TGTGCCAGTACAGGACAGGGGACACACGAGCAGTACTTC
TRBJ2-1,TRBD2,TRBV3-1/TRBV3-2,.,CASSTLALNEQFF,TGTGCCAGCAGCACACTAGCGTTGAATGAGCAGTTCTTC
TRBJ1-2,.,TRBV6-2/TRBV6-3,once,CASSYSGTTDGYTF,TGTGCCAGCAGTTACTCGGGGACAACTGATGGCTACACCTTC
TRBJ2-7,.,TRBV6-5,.,CASGGGLTYEQYF,TGTGCCAGCGGAGGGGGCCTGACCTACGAGCAGTACTTC
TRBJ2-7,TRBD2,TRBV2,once,CASSYRGGRTYEQYF,TGTGCCAGCAGTTATCGGGGGGGACGGACCTACGAGCAGTACTTC
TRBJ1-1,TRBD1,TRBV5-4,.,CASSWGTGALRNTEAFF,TGTGCCAGCAGCTGGGGGACAGGGGCGTTAAGGAACACTGAAGCTTTCTTT
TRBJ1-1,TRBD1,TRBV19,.,CASSATGGVGAFF,TGTGCCAGTAGTGCGACAGGGGGCGTCGGAGCTTTCTTT
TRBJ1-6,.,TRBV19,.,CASSIEGYNSPLHF,TGTGCCAGTAGTATCGAGGGCTACAATTCACCCCTCCACTTT
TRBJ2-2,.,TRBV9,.,CASSVGRGTGELFF,TGTGCCAGCAGCGTAGGCAGGGGCACCGGGGAGCTGTTTTTT
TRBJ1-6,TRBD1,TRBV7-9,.,CASRERQGTLYNSPLHF,TGTGCCAGCAGGGAGAGACAGGGGACTCTTTATAATTCACCCCTCCACTTT
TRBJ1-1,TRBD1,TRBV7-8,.,CASSLTGGTEAFF,TGTGCCAGCAGCCTTACAGGGGGCACTGAAGCTTTCTTT
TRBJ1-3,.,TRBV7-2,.,CASSQPVWEVTGSGNTIYF,TGTGCCAGCAGCCAACCTGTGTGGGAAGTCACAGGTTCTGGAAACACCATATATTTT
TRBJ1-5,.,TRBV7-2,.,CASSTDTQPQHF,TGTGCCAGCAGCACCGACACCCAGCCCCAGCATTTT
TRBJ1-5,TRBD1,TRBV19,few,CASSPDRESNQPQHF,TGTGCCAGTAGTCCCGACAGGGAGAGCAATCAGCCCCAGCATTTT
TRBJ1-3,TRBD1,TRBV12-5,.,CASVADRDSGNTIYF,TGTGCTAGTGTTGCGGACAGGGACTCTGGAAACACCATATATTTT
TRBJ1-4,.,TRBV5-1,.,CASSLGTGTHEKLFF,TGCGCCAGCAGCTTGGGAACAGGGACCCATGAAAAACTGTTTTTT
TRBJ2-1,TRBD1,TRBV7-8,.,CASSLVAGGGDEQFF,TGTGCCAGCAGCTTAGTCGCAGGGGGCGGGGATGAGCAGTTCTTC
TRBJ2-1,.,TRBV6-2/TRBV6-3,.,CASSSAPRGEQFF,TGTGCCAGCAGTTCGGCCCCCCGAGGTGAGCAGTTCTTC
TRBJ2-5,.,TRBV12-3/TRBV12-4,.,CASRTTTQETQYF,TGTGCCAGCAGGACTACAACCCAAGAGACCCAGTACTTC
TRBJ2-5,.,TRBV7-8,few,CASSHLQLYQETQYF,TGTGCCAGCAGCCACCTACAGCTGTACCAAGAGACCCAGTACTTC
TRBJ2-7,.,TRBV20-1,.,CAPADSYEQYF,TGTGCTCCAGCGGACTCCTACGAGCAGTACTTC
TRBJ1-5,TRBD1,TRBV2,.,CASRGQGPYYQPQHF,TGTGCCAGCAGAGGACAGGGACCGTACTATCAGCCCCAGCATTTT
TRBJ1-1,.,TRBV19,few,CASSAKLNTEAFF,TGTGCCAGTAGTGCTAAATTGAACACTGAAGCTTTCTTT
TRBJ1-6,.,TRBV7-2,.,CASSLAWASNNSPLHF,TGTGCCAGCAGCTTAGCGTGGGCCAGCAATAATTCACCCCTCCACTTT
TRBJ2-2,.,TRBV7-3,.,CASSQVLTGELFF,TGTGCCAGCAGTCAGGTCCTCACCGGGGAGCTGTTTTTT
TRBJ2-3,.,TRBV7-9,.,CASSFQAASTDTQYF,TGTGCCAGCAGCTTTCAGGCAGCTAGCACAGATACGCAGTATTTT
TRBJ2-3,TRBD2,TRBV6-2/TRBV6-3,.,CASSPASGGLGDTQYF,TGTGCCAGCAGTCCCGCGAGCGGGGGTCTTGGGGATACGCAGTATTTT
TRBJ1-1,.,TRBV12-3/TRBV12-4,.,CASTRGVAEAFF,TGTGCCTCCACCAGGGGCGTTGCTGAAGCTTTCTTT
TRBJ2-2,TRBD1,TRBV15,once,CATSRDLDRATGELFF,TGTGCCACCAGCAGAGATCTTGACAGGGCAACCGGGGAGCTGTTTTTT
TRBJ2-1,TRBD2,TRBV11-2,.,CASSANTGLAVPSYNEQFF,TGTGCCAGCAGCGCGAATACGGGACTAGCGGTTCCCTCCTACAATGAGCAGTTCTTC
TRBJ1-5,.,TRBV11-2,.,CASSLGGVGNQPQHF,TGTGCCAGCAGCTTAGGAGGAGTCGGCAATCAGCCCCAGCATTTT
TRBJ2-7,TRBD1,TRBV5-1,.,CASSSGQGLRYEQYF,TGCGCCAGCAGCTCGGGACAGGGGTTAAGGTACGAGCAGTACTTC
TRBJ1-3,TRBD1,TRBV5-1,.,CASSLEGATGNTIYF,TGCGCCAGCAGCTTGGAGGGGGCAACGGGAAACACCATATATTTT